This T cell receptor (beta chain) is drawn from a study of regulatory T cells in long-lasting Graves disease. Study at large: Positivity for TSH receptor antibodies plus over 5 years of antithyroid drugs meant persistent Graves' disease.

The study's findings and limits: Persistent Graves' patients showed less TCR diversity than newly diagnosed patients showed. Results may be inaccurate due to the small sample size. TRBV28 was favored in persistent disease, as were TRBJ1-2 and TRBJ2-5.

Looked up from germline, CDR1 is SGHTA and CDR2 is FQGTGA. V lost 0 bases and J lost 0, with 6 bases in between. The CDR3 runs to 14 residues. iRepertoire HTBI primers and Arm-PCR of CDR3 regions built TCR beta libraries. TCRdb processed the multiplex PCR reads anew with MiXCR; each CDR3 protein has one entry. The repertoire holds hundreds of thousands of distinct CDR3 sequences, with approximately 23% as singletons. Time point given: persistent/refractory GD, antithyroid drugs over 5 years with positive TRAb. PBMCs were the source of the RNA used for TCR sequencing. This clonotype was seen many times. Its target is unknown.

Source: peripheral blood mononuclear cells (PBMCs), taken when the disease was refractory, from a patient treated with antithyroid drugs. The rearrangement links TRBV7-3 to TRBJ2-7; D is unclear. This receptor was identified in a female donor with Graves disease. CDR3 nucleotides: TGTGCCAGCAGCTTAACTAGAGGCTCCTACGAGCAGTACTTC. This sequence encodes CASSLTRGSYEQYF.